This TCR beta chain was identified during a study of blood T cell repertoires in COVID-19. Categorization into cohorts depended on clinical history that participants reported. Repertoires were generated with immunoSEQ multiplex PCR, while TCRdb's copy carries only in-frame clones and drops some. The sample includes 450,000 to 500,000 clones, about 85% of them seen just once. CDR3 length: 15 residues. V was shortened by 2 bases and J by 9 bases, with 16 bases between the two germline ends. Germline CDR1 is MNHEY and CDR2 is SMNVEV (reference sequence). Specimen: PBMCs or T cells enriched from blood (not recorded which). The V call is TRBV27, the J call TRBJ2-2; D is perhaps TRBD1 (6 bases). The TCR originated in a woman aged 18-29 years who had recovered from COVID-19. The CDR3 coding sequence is TGTGCCAGCAGTTTAAAGCCGAGGGGGACCAGGGAGCTGTTTTTT. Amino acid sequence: CASSLKPRGTRELFF.